This T cell receptor (beta chain) was recorded in a study of CXCR3-negative and CXCR3-positive naive CD8 T cells. Germline lookup yields CDR1 SGHTA and CDR2 FQGNSA. This CDR3 region has 11 residues. Study-wide results and limits: The study found comparably high diversity in both naive subsets and much lower diversity in memory CD8+ cells. Naive subsets showed comparable surface CD5, and TCR interaction strength was also inferred from TRB CDR3 physicochemistry.

In triplicate, each CD8+ T cell subset was sorted at under 350,000 cells per replicate. CD45RO-CCR7+CD27+CD95- marked naive CD8+ T cells. Comments on this clonotype: Its antigen remains unidentified.

TRB cDNA libraries were made by UMI-labeled 5' RACE. TCRdb re-called the 5' RACE reads and gives one entry per CDR3 protein, without DNA. This sample contains approximately 6,800 distinct CDR3 sequences. The sample comprised naive CXCR3- CD8+ T cells from blood. Subset described: CD45RO-CCR7+CD27+CD95- naive CD8+ T cells lacking CXCR3 (TNR3-). The TCR sequence derives from a human donor in good health. Some clones in this sample may be carry-over from other donors' samples. The genes are TRBV7-2 and TRBJ2-1; TCRdb returns TRBD2, unconfirmable since there is no DNA. Here the CDR3 reads CATSGGNEQFF.